The 26 T cell receptor beta chains below all came from one sample that was sequenced in a study of T cell responses to AZD1222 COVID-19 vaccine (dated by TCRdb to about 2021). The intended sense of this specimen's time point label: baseline before first vaccination. The library was built by means of the immunoSEQ multiplex PCR assay. TCRdb holds this immuneACCESS table with in-frame rearrangements only. Some clones are missing; in checked studies, unresolved V genes explain under half, and the rest has no known cause. Here the sample has roughly 150,000 clones; 80% to 90% occur a single time. Of the sample, around 8% falls within the top ten clones. Sequencing used peripheral blood, obtained on day 0 of AZD1222 vaccination. The receptors come from an adult in good health.

The chain is built from TRBV5-1 and TRBJ1-1; no clear D. V lost 1 base, J lost 1 base, and 8 bases lay in between. The CDR3 totals 14 residues. The germline CDR1 and CDR2 sequences are SGHRS and YFSETQ. The CDR3 DNA reads TGCGCCAGCAGCTTGTCACCGACGAACACTGAAGCTTTCTTT. Its translation is CASSLSPTNTEAFF.

The chain employs TRBV7-8 and TRBJ1-5, with TRBD1 matching over 7 bases. The CDR3 consists of 16 residues. Germline assignment: CDR1 SGHVS and CDR2 FQNEAQ. The V and J ends lost 3 bases and 2 bases, in that order; junction bases with no gene match: 7. CDR3 nucleotide sequence: TGTGCCAGCAGCTTTGACAGGGCCAGCGGCAATCAGCCCCAGCATTTT. It encodes CASSFDRASGNQPQHF.

The chain links TRBV28 to TRBJ2-7, with 10 bases fitting TRBD2. The CDR3 runs 14 residues. V shed 7 bases, J shed 2 bases, and the junction held 5 bases outside the gene matches. The V gene's germline CDR1 is MDHEN and CDR2 SYDVKM. CDR3: CASTQSGGAYEQYF. CDR3 in DNA: TGTGCCAGCACTCAAAGCGGGGGGGCCTACGAGCAGTACTTC.

The chain carries TRBV6-5 and TRBJ1-2; D not resolved. V lost 0 bases to trimming and J lost 2 bases, with 7 bases between them. This CDR3 contains 14 residues. The germline CDR1 and CDR2 sequences are MNHEY and SVGAGI. The CDR3 region has the DNA TGTGCCAGCAGTTACTCGTTGTCCAACTATGGCTACACCTTC. Translation: CASSYSLSNYGYTF.

The V gene is TRBV12-3 or TRBV12-4, the J gene TRBJ1-2; 7 bases are a match to TRBD1. The J segment lost 4 bases and the V segment lost 2 bases, leaving 1 base of the junction unmatched. CDR3 length equals 13 residues. The DNA for the CDR3 is TGTGCCAGCAGTTTATGGGACAGCTATGGCTACACCTTC. The encoded protein is CASSLWDSYGYTF.

J is TRBJ1-4 and V is TRBV5-1; perhaps TRBD1 as D (5 bases). Trimming shortened V by 2 bases and J by 8 bases, and 16 bases separated the two germline ends. Per the germline V gene, CDR1 is SGHRS and CDR2 is YFSETQ. The CDR3 has 15 residues. The chain's CDR3 is CASSLSGVPGEKLFF. CDR3 nucleotide sequence: TGCGCCAGCAGCTTATCGGGGGTGCCGGGCGAAAAACTGTTTTTT.

The chain links TRBV27 to TRBJ1-1, with 7 bases matching TRBD1. CDR1 MNHEY and CDR2 SMNVEV come from the germline V gene (reference sequence). CDR3 length: 14 amino acids. V was clipped by 6 bases and J by 5 bases; unmatched bases: 9. CDR3 amino acids: CASRPITGETEAFF. CDR3 nucleotides: TGTGCCAGCAGGCCGATAACAGGGGAAACTGAAGCTTTCTTT.

This chain uses TRBV2 with TRBJ2-4; 8 nucleotides align to TRBD1. Trimming cost V 5 bases and J 8 bases; bases outside gene matches: 11. The germline CDR1 and CDR2 sequences are SNHLY and FYNNEI. The CDR3 covers 15 residues. For the CDR3, the DNA is TGTGCCAGCAGTCTCCCAGGGGGCGGGCTGGACATTCAGTACTTC. Translation: CASSLPGGGLDIQYF.

V and J are TRBV4-2 and TRBJ2-5, with D unresolved. The length of the CDR3 is 14 residues. CDR1 and CDR2 (germline): LGHNA, YNFKEQ. With 0 bases removed from V and 1 base from J, the gap between germline ends came to 6 bases. CDR3 sequence: CASSQEGFQETQYF. As DNA, the CDR3 is TGTGCCAGCAGCCAAGAGGGGTTCCAAGAGACCCAGTACTTC.

The chain joins TRBV2 to TRBJ1-2, with 7 bases lining up with TRBD1. V was pared by 6 bases and J by 5 bases, with 9 bases of the junction left unmatched. The CDR3 runs to 14 residues. Per germline, CDR1 SNHLY and CDR2 FYNNEI. The DNA for the CDR3 is TGTGCCAGCAGGTTAGGACAGGAGCGTTATGGCTACACCTTC. Translation gives CASRLGQERYGYTF.

J is TRBJ2-2 and V is TRBV2; D ambiguous. V lost 0 bases and J 1 base, leaving 3 bases between the germline ends. The CDR3 sequence is 14 residues long. Germline assignment: CDR1 SNHLY and CDR2 FYNNEI. In DNA form, the CDR3 reads TGTGCCAGCAGTGAAGCGGGGAACACCGGGGAGCTGTTTTTT. As protein: CASSEAGNTGELFF.

The chain combines TRBV11-2 with TRBJ2-7; possible D gene TRBD2, 6 bases. The CDR3 covers 15 residues. Trimming shortened V by 1 base and J by 6 bases, and 16 bases separated the two germline ends. The germline V gene encodes CDR1 SGHAT and CDR2 FQNNGV. CDR3 in DNA: TGTGCCAGCAGCTTAGGGGACTCATCCTTCCCCGAGCAGTACTTC. Translation gives CASSLGDSSFPEQYF. Drawing the rest from reference TRBV11-2 and TRBJ2-7, the complete variable domain is EAGVAQSPRYKIIEKRQSVAFWCNPISGHATLYWYQQILGQGPKLLIQFQNNGVVDDSQLPKDRFSAERLKGVDSTLKIQPAKLEDSAVYLCASSLGDSSFPEQYFGPGTRLTVT.

V and J are TRBV19 and TRBJ2-2, with 11 bases that match TRBD2. Germline V gives CDR1 LNHDA, CDR2 SQIVND (reference sequence). The CDR3 length is 15 residues. The junction had 4 bases not matched to a gene; V was cut back by 3 bases and J by 7 bases. CDR3: CASSILAGGNGELFF. DNA for the CDR3: TGTGCCAGTAGTATCCTAGCGGGAGGTAACGGGGAGCTGTTTTTT.

The genes are TRBV20-1 and TRBJ2-3, with D hard to call. The CDR3 extends over 11 amino acids. V lost 6 bases to trimming and J lost 6 bases, with 10 bases between them. The germline CDR1 and CDR2 sequences are DFQATT and SNEGSKA (reference sequence). The CDR3 bases are TGCAGTGCAAATATCTGGGATACGCAGTATTTT. This encodes CSANIWDTQYF.

The chain joins TRBV4-1 to TRBJ2-1, with TRBD2 matching 9 bases. Germline CDR1 is MGHRA and CDR2 is YSYEKL. With V trimmed by 0 bases and J by 0 bases, 9 bases remained unmatched. The CDR3 consists of 19 residues. The CDR3 sequence: CASSQDPRLAVSSYNEQFF. The CDR3 DNA is TGCGCCAGCAGCCAAGACCCAAGACTAGCGGTTAGCTCCTACAATGAGCAGTTCTTC.

The chain combines TRBV5-1 with TRBJ2-7; D gene ambiguous. CDR1 and CDR2 (germline): SGHRS, YFSETQ. V was clipped by 3 bases and J by 0 bases, with 16 bases between them. The CDR3 spans 16 residues. CDR3 sequence (DNA): TGCGCCAGCAGCTCCGGAGATGCGGAGAACTCCTACGAGCAGTACTTC. Translation: CASSSGDAENSYEQYF.

J is TRBJ1-1 and V is TRBV6-6; D remains ambiguous. Per germline, CDR1 MNHNY and CDR2 SVGAGI (reference sequence). The CDR3 is 13 residues long. V lost 5 bases, J lost 6 bases, and 13 bases lay in between. The CDR3 DNA follows: TGTGCCAGCAGTCCTTTGTCGGGCTCTGAAGCTTTCTTT. Translating gives CASSPLSGSEAFF.

This chain joins TRBV2 and TRBJ2-1, with D perhaps TRBD2 (6 bases). CDR1 is SNHLY and CDR2 is FYNNEI in the germline V gene. The CDR3 extends over 18 amino acids. V was trimmed by 6 bases and J by 0 bases, leaving 21 bases between them. As DNA, the CDR3 is TGTGCCAGCAGCGGCGGGATGAACAAAGACTCCTCCTACAATGAGCAGTTCTTC. The encoded protein is CASSGGMNKDSSYNEQFF.

The chain recombines TRBV3-1 (or the pseudogene TRBV3-2) with TRBJ2-7; the D is unclear. Trimming left V 0 bases short and J 3 bases short, with 12 bases between. The CDR3 is made up of 15 amino acids. Germline loops: CDR1 LGHDT, CDR2 YNNKEL (reference sequence). CDR3: CASSQDHDPYYEQYF. CDR3 in DNA: TGTGCCAGCAGCCAAGATCATGACCCTTACTACGAGCAGTACTTC.

This clone rates as medium-sized. The chain joins TRBV7-6 to TRBJ2-7; D might be TRBD2 (6 bases). V lost 0 bases to trimming and J lost 1 base, with 7 bases between them. The CDR3 length is 14 residues. CDR1 and CDR2 (germline): SGHVS, FNYEAQ. CDR3 DNA: TGTGCCAGCAGCTTAGCGGGGGGTTCCTACGAGCAGTACTTC. This translates into CASSLAGGSYEQYF.

The chain joins TRBV6-5 to TRBJ1-2, with D possibly TRBD1 on 5 matching bases. Germline V gene data show CDR1 as MNHEY and CDR2 as SVGAGI. V dropped 5 bases and J dropped 8 bases, with 21 bases sitting between them. The CDR3 has 15 amino acids. The CDR3 DNA sequence: TGTGCCAGCAGTCGAGGGGATTTCCCATGGGGGGGCTACACCTTC. This translates into CASSRGDFPWGGYTF.

The V gene is TRBV6-5, the J gene TRBJ2-2; D tentatively fits TRBD1 or TRBD2 (5 bases each). V dropped 6 bases and J dropped 0 bases, with 8 bases sitting between them. Germline-derived CDR1 and CDR2 are MNHEY and SVGAGI. The CDR3 length is 14 residues. The CDR3 is CASRRGPNTGELFF. In DNA, the CDR3 is TGTGCCAGCAGACGGGGCCCGAACACCGGGGAGCTGTTTTTT.

This chain connects TRBV18 to TRBJ1-1; weak D call: TRBD1 (5 bases). Per the germline V gene, CDR1 is KGHSH and CDR2 is LQKENI. Trimming pared 5 bases from V and 1 base from J, leaving 11 bases between. This CDR3 comprises 14 residues. In nucleotides, the CDR3 is TGTGCCAGCTCAAAGACAGCTAAGAACACTGAAGCTTTCTTT. Its translation: CASSKTAKNTEAFF. The variable domain in full, completed from reference TRBV18 and TRBJ1-1, reads NAGVMQNPRHLVRRRGQEARLRCSPMKGHSHVYWYRQLPEEGLKFMVYLQKENIIDESGMPKERFSAEFPKEGPSILRIQQVVRGDSAAYFCASSKTAKNTEAFFGQGTRLTVV.

This chain uses TRBV7-9 with TRBJ2-7; D uncertain. This CDR3 has 14 residues. With 4 bases removed from V and 3 bases from J, the gap between germline ends came to 13 bases. Germline V gene sequence: CDR1 SEHNR, CDR2 FQNEAQ (reference sequence). In nucleotides, the CDR3 is TGTGCCAGCAGCTCCGACGGGTCCTTCTACGAGCAGTACTTC. This codes for CASSSDGSFYEQYF.

The chain joins TRBV5-4 to TRBJ1-1, with 9 bases lining up with TRBD1. Germline V CDR1 and CDR2: SGHNT, YYREEE (reference sequence). Trimming cost V 0 bases and J 6 bases; bases outside gene matches: 3. This CDR3 spans 14 amino acids. The CDR3 region has the DNA TGTGCCAGCAGCTTGGGACAGGGGGGTCCTGAAGCTTTCTTT. It translates to CASSLGQGGPEAFF. The whole variable domain, filled in from reference TRBV5-4 and TRBJ1-1, reads ETGVTQSPTHLIKTRGQQVTLRCSSQSGHNTVSWYQQALGQGPQFIFQYYREEENGRGNFPPRFSGLQFPNYSSELNVNALELDDSALYLCASSLGQGGPEAFFGQGTRLTVV.

J is TRBJ2-1 and V is TRBV7-2; D uncertain. The CDR3 is 15 residues long. Germline values: CDR1 SGHTA, CDR2 FQGNSA. Trimming cost V 4 bases and J 0 bases, with 10 bases left between them. CDR3 DNA: TGTGCCAGCAGCTCAGGACCCAGCTCCTACAATGAGCAGTTCTTC. Translating gives CASSSGPSSYNEQFF.